These T cell receptor beta chains were read from a single sample in a study of blood T cell repertoires in COVID-19. Clones were read by immunoSEQ multiplex PCR, and TCRdb kept only the in-frame ones, dropping some. Here the sample spans 200,000 to 300,000 clones, about 87% being singletons. Sequenced material: peripheral blood. Every receptor here comes from a woman aged 55-69 years with COVID-19, enrolled during active disease. The CDR3 runs from the conserved cysteine through the conserved F or W. The order of the fields is V gene, D gene, clone size, J gene, CDR3 protein, CDR3 DNA. The D gene is left open where the match is weak. Clone sizes are given selectively: once, few, many, or a class where the clone is expanded.

TRBV27	NA	NA	TRBJ1-5	CASSLYSLNQPQHF	TGTGCCAGCAGTTTGTACAGCCTCAATCAGCCCCAGCATTTT
TRBV5-5	TRBD1	NA	TRBJ2-1	CASSLTDRVNEQFF	TGTGCCAGCAGCTTAACAGACAGGGTCAATGAGCAGTTCTTC
TRBV7-2	NA	once	TRBJ1-1	CASSLVSGFGTEAFF	TGTGCCAGCAGCTTAGTGTCAGGGTTCGGAACTGAAGCTTTCTTT
TRBV5-8	NA	NA	TRBJ2-5	CASSRQVWETQYF	TGTGCCAGCAGCAGACAGGTTTGGGAGACCCAGTACTTC
TRBV29-1	TRBD1	NA	TRBJ1-2	CSVSGTGTF	TGCAGCGTCTCCGGGACAGGCACCTTC
TRBV4-3	TRBD2	once	TRBJ2-1	CASPRGSGIHNEQFF	TGCGCCAGCCCCCGAGGGAGCGGGATCCACAATGAGCAGTTCTTC
TRBV10-1	NA	once	TRBJ2-7	CASSDEGSYEQYF	TGCGCCAGCAGTGACGAGGGCTCCTACGAGCAGTACTTC
TRBV5-4	TRBD1	NA	TRBJ2-5	CASSTSTGGVRETQYF	TGTGCCAGCAGCACCTCGACAGGGGGGGTGAGGGAGACCCAGTACTTC
TRBV5-6	TRBD2	NA	TRBJ2-7	CASSPVTSESYEQYF	TGTGCCAGCAGCCCGGTAACTAGCGAGTCCTACGAGCAGTACTTC
TRBV19	TRBD1	many	TRBJ1-5	CASSTYPGGKHF	TGTGCCAGTAGTACCTATCCAGGGGGAAAGCATTTT
TRBV30	NA	NA	TRBJ2-7	CAWSVISYAEQYF	TGTGCCTGGAGTGTAATTAGTTACGCCGAGCAGTACTTC
TRBV9	TRBD1	NA	TRBJ2-3	CASSQGGFRTDTQYF	TGTGCCAGCAGCCAAGGGGGCTTCCGCACAGATACGCAGTATTTT
TRBV7-8	NA	NA	TRBJ2-7	CASSLGVGQAYEQYF	TGTGCCAGCAGCTTAGGAGTGGGTCAGGCCTACGAGCAGTACTTC
TRBV28	NA	NA	TRBJ1-5	CASSLTSSPGDRHF	TGTGCCAGCAGTTTAACCTCTTCCCCCGGGGATCGGCATTTT
TRBV9	NA	NA	TRBJ1-1	CASSVEGELGGYRDTEAFF	TGTGCCAGCAGCGTAGAGGGGGAGTTGGGCGGATATAGGGACACTGAAGCTTTCTTT
TRBV4-3	NA	NA	TRBJ2-3	CASSQGAGPTTDTQYF	TGCGCCAGCAGCCAAGGGGCAGGGCCGACCACAGATACGCAGTATTTT
TRBV21-1	NA	NA	TRBJ1-6	CASSKAPHRGKYDSPLHF	TGTGCCAGCAGCAAAGCGCCCCACAGGGGAAAGTATGATTCACCCCTCCACTTT
TRBV19	TRBD1	once	TRBJ1-5	CASSTRTGASGQPQHF	TGTGCCAGTAGTACCCGGACAGGGGCTAGCGGTCAGCCCCAGCATTTT
TRBV9	TRBD1	NA	TRBJ1-1	CASSVNAGQAGTEAFF	TGTGCCAGCAGCGTCAACGCCGGACAGGCGGGCACTGAAGCTTTCTTT
TRBV29-1	TRBD1	NA	TRBJ1-1	CSVALGQGGTEAFF	TGCAGCGTCGCCCTAGGACAGGGTGGTACTGAAGCTTTCTTT
TRBV28	TRBD1	few	TRBJ1-3	CASTRTGGIGNTIYF	TGTGCCAGCACCAGGACAGGGGGAATTGGAAACACCATATATTTT
TRBV6-5	TRBD2	NA	TRBJ2-1	CASSYGLAGYNEQFF	TGTGCCAGCAGTTACGGACTAGCGGGATACAATGAGCAGTTCTTC
TRBV28	TRBD1	NA	TRBJ1-1	CASSRQGPNTEAFF	TGTGCCAGCAGTCGACAGGGCCCGAACACTGAAGCTTTCTTT
TRBV4-3	NA	NA	TRBJ1-2	CASSQDTGFSYGYTF	TGCGCCAGCAGCCAAGATACGGGGTTCTCCTATGGCTACACCTTC
TRBV3-1/TRBV3-2	TRBD1	NA	TRBJ1-4	CASSHDRTGGVEKLFF	TGTGCCAGCAGCCATGATCGGACAGGGGGCGTTGAAAAACTGTTTTTT
TRBV19	TRBD1	once	TRBJ2-4	CASSLRGQGDIQYF	TGTGCCAGTAGTCTCCGGGGCCAGGGGGACATTCAGTACTTC
TRBV18	TRBD1	NA	TRBJ1-2	CASSRGQGYGYTF	TGTGCCAGCTCAAGGGGACAGGGTTATGGCTACACCTTC
TRBV7-2	TRBD1	NA	TRBJ1-3	CASSFETGVVNTIYF	TGTGCCAGCAGCTTCGAGACAGGGGTCGTAAACACCATATATTTT
TRBV28	TRBD1	NA	TRBJ2-7	CASGDPGTGGSYEQYF	TGTGCCAGCGGTGACCCCGGGACAGGGGGTTCCTACGAGCAGTACTTC
TRBV7-8	TRBD2	NA	TRBJ2-7	CASSLRRGRISEQYF	TGTGCCAGCAGCTTGCGACGCGGGAGGATTAGTGAGCAGTACTTC
TRBV5-6	NA	NA	TRBJ1-2	CASSLAPQANYGYTF	TGTGCCAGCAGCTTGGCTCCACAAGCTAACTATGGCTACACCTTC
TRBV18	NA	NA	TRBJ1-2	CASSPEKPGDYGYTF	TGTGCCAGCTCACCGGAAAAACCGGGAGATTATGGCTACACCTTC
TRBV20-1	NA	NA	TRBJ2-1	CSGRRTAEQFF	TGCAGTGGACGTCGGACTGCAGAGCAGTTCTTC
TRBV24-1	TRBD1	NA	TRBJ2-5	CATSDYRGRAVNGQETQYF	TGTGCCACCAGTGACTACAGGGGCAGGGCAGTTAACGGCCAAGAGACCCAGTACTTC
TRBV2	NA	NA	TRBJ2-7	CASRPGTGDFYEQYF	TGTGCCAGCAGGCCCGGTACAGGGGACTTCTACGAGCAGTACTTC
TRBV5-8	NA	once	TRBJ2-7	CASMRRSPYEQYF	TGTGCCAGCATGCGGAGATCCCCCTACGAGCAGTACTTC
TRBV6-2/TRBV6-3	TRBD1	once	TRBJ2-3	CASSYPRQGVSSTRTDTQYF	TGTGCCAGCAGTTACCCCCGCCAGGGGGTCTCTTCCACACGCACAGATACGCAGTATTTT
TRBV30	TRBD1	NA	TRBJ1-1	CAWRVGGGTEAFF	TGTGCCTGGAGGGTAGGGGGCGGAACTGAAGCTTTCTTT
TRBV27	TRBD1	few	TRBJ2-7	CASNRQGNSYEQYF	TGTGCCAGCAACAGACAGGGAAATTCCTACGAGCAGTACTTC
TRBV7-9	NA	NA	TRBJ2-7	CASSRRGHEQYF	TGTGCCAGCAGCCGGAGGGGCCACGAGCAGTACTTC
TRBV7-2	TRBD2	NA	TRBJ2-1	CASSSYRTSLNEQFF	TGTGCCAGCAGCTCTTACAGGACTAGCCTGAATGAGCAGTTCTTC
TRBV6-5	NA	NA	TRBJ1-1	CASSYSTGNTEAFF	TGTGCCAGCAGTTACTCGACAGGAAACACTGAAGCTTTCTTT
TRBV6-6	NA	once	TRBJ1-2	CASRVQGSGYGYTF	TGTGCCAGCAGGGTACAGGGAAGCGGCTATGGCTACACCTTC
TRBV19	TRBD2	once	TRBJ2-7	CASSSPTSGAYEQYF	TGTGCCAGTAGTTCCCCGACTAGCGGGGCTTACGAGCAGTACTTC
TRBV28	NA	once	TRBJ1-5	CASSFHRQVSQPQHF	TGTGCCAGCAGTTTCCACCGACAGGTGAGTCAGCCCCAGCATTTT
TRBV6-2/TRBV6-3	TRBD1	NA	TRBJ2-1	CASSYGQGGQFF	TGTGCCAGCAGTTACGGACAGGGTGGGCAGTTCTTC
TRBV7-2	NA	few	TRBJ1-2	CASSLARVGLRGGYTF	TGTGCCAGCAGCTTAGCTAGAGTCGGCCTCAGGGGTGGCTACACCTTC
TRBV20-1	NA	NA	TRBJ2-1	CSAPTYNEQFF	TGCAGTGCCCCCACCTACAATGAGCAGTTCTTC
TRBV6-5	TRBD1	NA	TRBJ1-2	CASSGGQGRGYTF	TGTGCCAGCAGCGGAGGACAGGGCCGTGGCTACACCTTC
TRBV18	NA	NA	TRBJ2-5	CASSQPTGRRATQYF	TGTGCCAGCTCACAACCTACGGGGAGGAGGGCCACCCAGTACTTC
TRBV6-2/TRBV6-3	TRBD2	NA	TRBJ2-7	CASSYSSGRVSYEQYF	TGTGCCAGCAGTTACTCTAGCGGGAGAGTCTCGTACGAGCAGTACTTC
TRBV5-4	NA	NA	TRBJ2-1	CASSLRAGEQFF	TGTGCCAGCAGCTTGCGTGCGGGTGAGCAGTTCTTC
TRBV5-1	NA	NA	TRBJ1-1	CASGGGAEGSPEAFF	TGCGCCAGCGGGGGGGGCGCGGAGGGTTCGCCTGAAGCTTTCTTT
TRBV7-8	TRBD1	NA	TRBJ1-5	CASSLRSAGGYQPQHF	TGTGCCAGCAGCTTAAGGTCGGCAGGGGGATACCAGCCCCAGCATTTT
TRBV11-2	NA	NA	TRBJ2-1	CASSGGLRREQFF	TGTGCCAGCAGCGGCGGACTAAGACGTGAGCAGTTCTTC
TRBV30	TRBD2	NA	TRBJ2-1	CAWSTRWTSGSWNEQFF	TGTGCCTGGAGTACCCGGTGGACTAGCGGGAGTTGGAATGAGCAGTTCTTC
TRBV28	NA	NA	TRBJ2-7	CASSLWGRVGYEQYF	TGTGCCAGCAGTTTATGGGGCAGGGTAGGCTACGAGCAGTACTTC
TRBV5-1	NA	NA	TRBJ2-5	CASSPDRFQTQYF	TGCGCCAGCAGCCCCGACAGGTTTCAGACCCAGTACTTC